Each of the 24 T cell receptor beta chains below was sequenced from the same sample in a study of blood T cell repertoires in COVID-19. Profiling relied on immunoSEQ multiplex PCR, and the TCRdb table lists in-frame clones only, not all of them. The sample has roughly 230,000 clones; 88% are singletons. Input material: peripheral blood. The source is a human donor in a cohort sampled during active COVID-19.

This clone has just one count. The rearrangement links TRBV7-9 to TRBJ1-2; tentative D call: TRBD1 (6 bases). V lost 5 bases, J lost 5 bases, and 15 bases lay in between. From germline, CDR1 is SEHNR and CDR2 FQNEAQ (reference sequence). This CDR3 region has 14 residues. CDR3: CASSPTGLQYGYTF. The CDR3 bases are TGTGCCAGCAGCCCGACAGGACTCCAGTATGGCTACACCTTC. The whole variable domain, remainder taken from reference TRBV7-9 and TRBJ1-2, is DTGVSQNPRHKITKRGQNVTFRCDPISEHNRLYWYRQTLGQGPEFLTYFQNEAQLEKSRLLSDRFSAERPKGSFSTLEIQRTEQGDSAMYLCASSPTGLQYGYTFGSGTRLTVV.

The rearrangement uses TRBV30 and TRBJ1-4; 9 positions match TRBD1. V lost 6 bases and J lost 8; bases outside the gene matches: 10. CDR3 size: 14 residues. Germline CDR1 is GTSNPN and CDR2 is SVGIG (reference sequence). This chain's CDR3 is CACRDRARSEKLFF. DNA of the CDR3: TGTGCCTGCCGGGACAGGGCCCGGAGCGAAAAACTGTTTTTT.

The V gene is TRBV28, the J gene TRBJ1-1, with TRBD1 matching over 9 bases. The CDR3 runs to 14 residues. Germline V gives CDR1 MDHEN, CDR2 SYDVKM. Trimming removed 6 bases from V and 5 bases from J; junction bases left unmatched: 7. This CDR3 is CASRPWTGVTEAFF. The CDR3 DNA follows: TGTGCCAGCAGACCCTGGACAGGGGTGACTGAAGCTTTCTTT.

This sequence joins TRBV4-1 and TRBJ1-4; D remains ambiguous. There are 14 residues in the CDR3. In germline, CDR1 is MGHRA, CDR2 YSYEKL. V gave up 1 base and J gave up 4 bases, with 7 bases separating them. The CDR3 loop is CASSQGPINEKLFF. The CDR3 coding sequence is TGCGCCAGCAGCCAAGGGCCGATTAATGAAAAACTGTTTTTT.

This rearrangement joins TRBV6-1 to TRBJ1-6, with TRBD1 matching over 9 bases. CDR1 and CDR2 from the germline V gene are MNHNS and SASEGT. This CDR3 is 15 amino acids long. V was clipped by 3 bases and J by 8 bases; unmatched bases: 5. CDR3 nucleotides: TGTGCCAGCAGTGATCTGGGACAGGGATATTCACCCCTCCACTTT. Translation gives CASSDLGQGYSPLHF.

The CDR3 bases are TGTGCCAGCAGCTTAACACCTCTGGGCAGGGGAAGTTATGGCTACACCTTC. It yields the protein CASSLTPLGRGSYGYTF. J is TRBJ1-2 and V is TRBV7-6, with D possibly matching TRBD1 (6 bases). V was clipped by 2 bases and J by 5 bases, with 21 bases between them. CDR3 size: 17 residues. Germline assignment: CDR1 SGHVS and CDR2 FNYEAQ.

The chain is built from TRBV14 and TRBJ1-6, with D maybe TRBD1 (5 bases). V was clipped by 5 bases and J by 0 bases, with 17 bases between them. Germline V gives CDR1 SGHDN, CDR2 FVKESK. CDR3 size: 18 residues. The CDR3 is CASSLYGGGDSYNSPLHF. DNA for the CDR3: TGTGCCAGCAGCTTGTACGGGGGTGGGGACTCCTATAATTCACCCCTCCACTTT.

The chain has TRBV7-6 and TRBJ2-7, with a possible D match to TRBD2 (6 bases). The CDR3 runs 13 residues. The germline V and J ends were trimmed by 5 bases and 7 bases, with 15 bases remaining between them. Germline V gene lookup returns CDR1 SGHVS and CDR2 FNYEAQ. Written as DNA, the CDR3 is TGTGCCAGCAGCCTGGGACTGCCTGGGGAGCAGTACTTC. This sequence encodes CASSLGLPGEQYF. Based on the CDR3 plus reference TRBV7-6 and TRBJ2-7, the full variable domain is GAGVSQSPRYKVTKRGQDVALRCDPISGHVSLYWYRQALGQGPEFLTYFNYEAQQDKSGLPNDRFSAERPEGSISTLTIQRTEQRDSAMYRCASSLGLPGEQYFGPGTRLTVT.

V is TRBV28 and J is TRBJ1-3; D remains unclear. Trimming stripped 5 bases from V and 5 bases from J, with 13 bases between. Germline CDR1 and CDR2: MDHEN and SYDVKM. The CDR3 is 14 residues long. The CDR3 is CASSIKGARNTIYF. The CDR3 DNA reads TGTGCCAGCAGTATAAAGGGAGCAAGAAACACCATATATTTT. Full variable domain (missing parts from reference TRBV28 and TRBJ1-3): DVKVTQSSRYLVKRTGEKVFLECVQDMDHENMFWYRQDPGLGLRLIYFSYDVKMKEKGDIPEGYSVSREKKERFSLILESASTNQTSMYLCASSIKGARNTIYFGEGSWLTVV.

This chain links TRBV4-1 with TRBJ2-7; TRBD2 is a possible D gene (5 bases). Germline CDR1 reads MGHRA; CDR2 reads YSYEKL. V was cut by 4 bases and J by 5 bases, with 15 bases left in between. The CDR3 has 14 residues. As DNA, the CDR3 is TGCGCCAGCAGCCCACCGTTTCCGGGGAACGAGCAGTACTTC. Its protein product is CASSPPFPGNEQYF.

The gene calls are TRBV30 and TRBJ2-7; D not certain. This CDR3 contains 11 residues. Germline CDR1 GTSNPN, CDR2 SVGIG (reference sequence). Deletions cut 2 bases from V and 3 bases from J, with 5 bases between. The CDR3 region has the DNA TGTGCCTGGAGTCCCGGCTACGAGCAGTACTTC. Amino acids: CAWSPGYEQYF.

The chain is built from TRBV19 and TRBJ2-1, with 11 bases aligning to TRBD2. Germline CDR1 LNHDA, CDR2 SQIVND (reference sequence). The CDR3 has 17 residues. The trim removed 5 bases at V and 4 bases at J, leaving 10 bases unmatched. This chain's CDR3 is CASSLLLGTSGYNEQFF. As DNA, the CDR3 is TGTGCCAGTAGTCTCCTCTTGGGGACTAGCGGATACAATGAGCAGTTCTTC.

V gene TRBV7-9 combines with J gene TRBJ2-7, with D maybe TRBD2 (5 bases). This CDR3 spans 16 amino acids. The V end lost 1 base, the J end lost 3 bases, and 16 bases lay between the germline ends. The germline V gene has CDR1 SEHNR and CDR2 FQNEAQ (reference sequence). CDR3 sequence: CASSLGRFGIHYEQYF. The DNA for the CDR3 is TGTGCCAGCAGCTTAGGGCGGTTCGGGATTCACTACGAGCAGTACTTC.

CDR3: CASSLGGGGGLNYGYTF. CDR3 DNA: TGTGCCAGCAGCTTAGGTGGCGGCGGAGGGCTAAACTATGGCTACACCTTC. V and J are TRBV7-2 and TRBJ1-2; no clear D. V was trimmed by 1 base and J by 2 bases, leaving 17 bases between them. This CDR3 region has 17 residues. CDR1 SGHTA and CDR2 FQGNSA come from the germline V gene.

The chain joins TRBV30 to TRBJ2-1; 13 bases are a match to TRBD2. This CDR3 region has 18 residues. With V trimmed by 3 bases and J by 3 bases, 11 bases remained unmatched. Germline values: CDR1 GTSNPN, CDR2 SVGIG (reference sequence). Written as DNA, the CDR3 is TGTGCCTGGAGCGAGGGACTAGCGGGGTGGGGCAGCTACAATGAGCAGTTCTTC. It encodes CAWSEGLAGWGSYNEQFF.

The chain employs TRBV6-5 and TRBJ1-3; D uncertain. Germline V lookup: CDR1 MNHEY, CDR2 SVGAGI. V was pared by 2 bases and J by 0 bases, with 5 bases between. The CDR3 is 14 residues long. The CDR3 reads CASSYTGSGNTIYF. CDR3 DNA sequence: TGTGCCAGCAGTTACACCGGCTCTGGAAACACCATATATTTT.

The genes are TRBV28 and TRBJ1-1; tentatively, D is TRBD1 (5 bases). V gave up 2 bases and J gave up 5 bases, with 12 bases separating them. Germline V gene sequence: CDR1 MDHEN, CDR2 SYDVKM. The CDR3 has 14 amino acids. The CDR3 DNA follows: TGTGCCAGCAGTTTACGACAGCGGGTGACTGAAGCTTTCTTT. Its protein product is CASSLRQRVTEAFF.

The chain links TRBV7-2 to TRBJ1-1; possible D gene TRBD1, 6 bases. Trimming shortened V by 5 bases and J by 2 bases, and 12 bases separated the two germline ends. CDR1 SGHTA and CDR2 FQGNSA come from the germline V gene. The CDR3 contains 14 residues. The CDR3 loop reads CASSIGQLNTEAFF. The CDR3 DNA is TGTGCCAGCAGCATCGGACAGCTCAACACTGAAGCTTTCTTT.

V gene TRBV4-3 combines with J gene TRBJ2-6; no definite D call. This CDR3 is built from 16 residues. The germline CDR1 and CDR2 sequences are LGHNA and YSLEER. Trimming cost V 0 bases and J 0 bases, with 6 bases left between them. The CDR3 is CASSQDWLSGANVLTF. DNA for the CDR3: TGCGCCAGCAGCCAAGATTGGCTCTCTGGGGCCAACGTCCTGACTTTC.

V and J are TRBV6-2 or TRBV6-3 and TRBJ1-5; D is undetermined. This CDR3 contains 18 residues. The germline V and J ends were trimmed by 5 bases and 0 bases, with 20 bases remaining between them. Per the germline V gene, CDR1 is MNHEY and CDR2 is SVGEGT. The CDR3 DNA is TGTGCCAGCAGTCACCTACCGGCGGGCCCGGTTAGCAATCAGCCCCAGCATTTT. It specifies CASSHLPAGPVSNQPQHF.

This rearrangement joins TRBV19 to TRBJ2-2, with 7 bases identical to TRBD1. V lost 5 bases to trimming and J lost 1 base; unmatched junction nucleotides: 7. The germline CDR1 and CDR2 sequences are LNHDA and SQIVND (reference sequence). This CDR3 has 16 residues. The CDR3 DNA follows: TGTGCCAGTAGTTACCGAGGGGGCCTGAACACCGGGGAGCTGTTTTTT. It codes for CASSYRGGLNTGELFF.

The chain joins TRBV10-1 to TRBJ1-2; TRBD1 is a possible D gene (6 bases). This CDR3 has 13 residues. Germline assignment: CDR1 WNHNN and CDR2 SYGVQD (reference sequence). V was cut by 10 bases and J by 7 bases, with 19 bases left in between. The CDR3 loop is CAIGGGCGRGYTF. Written as DNA, the CDR3 is TGCGCCATCGGGGGGGGCTGCGGGCGTGGCTACACCTTC.

This clone came up a few times. The V gene is TRBV7-2, the J gene TRBJ2-5; 10 bases line up with TRBD2. This CDR3 comprises 17 residues. Trimming removed 4 bases from V and 5 bases from J; junction bases left unmatched: 13. CDR1 and CDR2 (germline): SGHTA, FQGNSA. CDR3 protein: CASSWPGSGRAGETQYF. The CDR3 bases are TGTGCCAGCAGCTGGCCCGGGAGCGGGAGGGCCGGTGAGACCCAGTACTTC.

This rearrangement joins TRBV29-1 to TRBJ1-1; 7 bases are a match to TRBD1. The trim removed 5 bases at V and 10 bases at J, leaving 22 bases unmatched. This CDR3 has 16 residues. The germline V gene encodes CDR1 SQVTM and CDR2 ANQGSEA. CDR3: CSVTNTIDRQGAGAFF. CDR3 nucleotides: TGCAGCGTTACGAACACAATCGACCGACAGGGAGCAGGAGCTTTCTTT.